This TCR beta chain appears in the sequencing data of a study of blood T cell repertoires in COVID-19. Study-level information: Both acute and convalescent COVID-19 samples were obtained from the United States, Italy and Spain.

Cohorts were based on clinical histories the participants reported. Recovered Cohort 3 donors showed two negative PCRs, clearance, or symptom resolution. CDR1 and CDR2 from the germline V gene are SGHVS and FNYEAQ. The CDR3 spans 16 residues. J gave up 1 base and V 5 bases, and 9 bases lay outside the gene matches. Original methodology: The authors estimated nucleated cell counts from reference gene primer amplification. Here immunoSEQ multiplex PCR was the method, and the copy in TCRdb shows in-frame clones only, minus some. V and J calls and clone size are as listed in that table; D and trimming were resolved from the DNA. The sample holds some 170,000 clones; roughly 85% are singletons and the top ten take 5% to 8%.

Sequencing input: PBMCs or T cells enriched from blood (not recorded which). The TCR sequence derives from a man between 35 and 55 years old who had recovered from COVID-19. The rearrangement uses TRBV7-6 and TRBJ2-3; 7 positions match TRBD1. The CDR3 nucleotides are TGTGCCAGCAGCCCGGCCCCCGGACAGGGCACAGATACGCAGTATTTT. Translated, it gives CASSPAPGQGTDTQYF.